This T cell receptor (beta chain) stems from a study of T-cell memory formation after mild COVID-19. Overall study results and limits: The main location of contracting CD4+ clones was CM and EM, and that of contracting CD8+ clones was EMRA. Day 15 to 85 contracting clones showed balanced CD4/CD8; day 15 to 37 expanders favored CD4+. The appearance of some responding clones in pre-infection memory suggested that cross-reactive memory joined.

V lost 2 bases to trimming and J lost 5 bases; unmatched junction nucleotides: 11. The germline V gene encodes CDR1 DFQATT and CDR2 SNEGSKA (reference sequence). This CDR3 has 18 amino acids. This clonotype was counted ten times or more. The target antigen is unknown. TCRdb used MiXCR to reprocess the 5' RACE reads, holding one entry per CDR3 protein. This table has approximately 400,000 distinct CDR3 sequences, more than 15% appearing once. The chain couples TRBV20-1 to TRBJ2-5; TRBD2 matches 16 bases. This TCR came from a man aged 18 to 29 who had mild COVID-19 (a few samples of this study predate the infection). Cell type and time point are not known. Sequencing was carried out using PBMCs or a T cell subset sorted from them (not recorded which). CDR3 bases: TGCAGTGCTAGACGACGCGGGACTAGCGGGGGGGCCTTGGAGACCCAGTACTTC. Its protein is CSARRRGTSGGALETQYF.